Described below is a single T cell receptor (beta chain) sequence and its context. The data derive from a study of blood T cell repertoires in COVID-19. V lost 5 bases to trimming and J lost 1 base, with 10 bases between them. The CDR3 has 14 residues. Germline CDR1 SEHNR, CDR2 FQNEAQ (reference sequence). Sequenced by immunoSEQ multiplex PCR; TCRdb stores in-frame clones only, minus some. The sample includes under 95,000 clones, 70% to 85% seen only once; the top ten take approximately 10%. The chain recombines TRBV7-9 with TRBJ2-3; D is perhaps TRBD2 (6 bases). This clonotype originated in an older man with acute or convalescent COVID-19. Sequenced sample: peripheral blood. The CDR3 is CASSRSGGTDTQYF. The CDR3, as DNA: TGTGCCAGCAGCCGTAGCGGCGGCACAGATACGCAGTATTTT.